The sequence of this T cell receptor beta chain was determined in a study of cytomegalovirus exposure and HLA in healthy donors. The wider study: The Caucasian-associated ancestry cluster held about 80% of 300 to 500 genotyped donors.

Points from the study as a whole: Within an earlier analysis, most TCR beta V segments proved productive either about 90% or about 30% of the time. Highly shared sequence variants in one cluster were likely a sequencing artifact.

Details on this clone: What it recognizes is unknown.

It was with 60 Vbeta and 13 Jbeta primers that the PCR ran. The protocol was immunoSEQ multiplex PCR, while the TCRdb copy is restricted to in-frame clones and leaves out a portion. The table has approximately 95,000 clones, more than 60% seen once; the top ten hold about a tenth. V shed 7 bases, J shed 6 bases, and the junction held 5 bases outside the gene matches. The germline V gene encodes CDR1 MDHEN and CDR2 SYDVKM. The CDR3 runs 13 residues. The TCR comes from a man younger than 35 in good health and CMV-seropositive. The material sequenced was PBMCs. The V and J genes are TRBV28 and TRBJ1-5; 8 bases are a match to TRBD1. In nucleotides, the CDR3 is TGTGCCAGCATCCCAGACAGGGGTCAGCCCCAGCATTTT. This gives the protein CASIPDRGQPQHF.